Each of the 19 T cell receptor beta chains below was sequenced from the same sample in a study of blood T cell repertoires in COVID-19. The repertoire was sequenced with immunoSEQ multiplex PCR; TCRdb's copy has only in-frame clones and lacks some. This table has about 380,000 clones, 81% appearing once. Sequences were obtained from peripheral blood. These receptors were obtained from a human donor with acute or convalescent COVID-19. The donor label of this sample is uncertain.

This rearrangement joins TRBV14 to TRBJ2-7, with TRBD1 matching over 9 bases. There are 14 residues in the CDR3. After removal of 4 bases from V and 5 bases from J, the junction contained 6 bases not matched to a gene. From germline, CDR1 is SGHDN and CDR2 FVKESK. The CDR3 loop reads CASSLRTGDHEQYF. In DNA, the CDR3 is TGTGCCAGCAGCCTAAGGACAGGGGATCACGAGCAGTACTTC.

The chain recombines TRBV5-4 with TRBJ1-1; 11 bases align to TRBD1. Germline loops: CDR1 SGHNT, CDR2 YYREEE (reference sequence). The J segment lost 0 bases and the V segment lost 2 bases, leaving 6 bases of the junction unmatched. The CDR3 contains 17 residues. In nucleotides, the CDR3 is TGTGCCAGCAGCTTAGGGACAGGGGGACTTATGAACACTGAAGCTTTCTTT. Translation gives CASSLGTGGLMNTEAFF.

The chain uses TRBV1 and TRBJ1-6. TRBV1 is given as a pseudogene. This CDR3 region has 15 residues. The CDR3 DNA reads TGCACCAGCAGCTTTAAGGGGGGGGATCATTCACCCCTCCACTTT. It encodes CTSSFKGGDHSPLHF.

The chain carries TRBV10-2 and TRBJ1-2; 8 positions match TRBD1. V lost 4 bases, J lost 9 bases, and 7 bases stayed unmatched. CDR3 length: 13 amino acids. CDR1 is WSHSY, CDR2 SAAADI, per germline. The CDR3 loop is CASSGQGISSYTF. For the CDR3, the DNA is TGCGCCAGCAGTGGACAGGGGATAAGTAGCTACACCTTC.

This chain links TRBV3-1 (or the pseudogene TRBV3-2) with TRBJ2-2; maybe TRBD2 (6 bases). V lost 4 bases and J 0 bases, leaving 12 bases between the germline ends. The CDR3 consists of 16 residues. The germline V gene encodes CDR1 LGHDT and CDR2 YNNKEL (reference sequence). The CDR3 bases are TGTGCCAGCAGCCGCCCGGGGGTTCCGAACACCGGGGAGCTGTTTTTT. Translated: CASSRPGVPNTGELFF.

CDR3 coding DNA: TGTGCCAGCAGTTTAGGGGAGCCGCCCTTACAGTTCTTC. It yields the protein CASSLGEPPLQFF. V usage is TRBV12-3 or TRBV12-4 and J usage is TRBJ2-1; maybe TRBD2 (5 bases). V was trimmed by 1 base and J by 13 bases, leaving 14 bases between them. The CDR3 length is 13 residues.

This clone was seen ten or more times. The J gene is TRBJ1-5, the V gene TRBV29-1, with D unclear. V dropped 0 bases and J dropped 2 bases, with 11 bases sitting between them. Germline V gene data show CDR1 as SQVTM and CDR2 as ANQGSEA. There are 15 residues in the CDR3. The CDR3 region is CSVEDVHRGNQPQHF. In nucleotides, the CDR3 is TGCAGCGTTGAAGACGTGCACAGAGGCAATCAGCCCCAGCATTTT.

The V call is TRBV11-2, the J call TRBJ2-3; a possible D gene is TRBD1 (7 bases). The CDR3 runs to 18 residues. V was cut by 1 base and J by 3 bases, with 20 bases left in between. In germline, CDR1 is SGHAT, CDR2 FQNNGV. CDR3 DNA: TGTGCCAGCAGCTTAGGCTTGCTAGGGCAGGGGGGAACAGATACGCAGTATTTT. This encodes CASSLGLLGQGGTDTQYF.

The V call is TRBV14, the J call TRBJ1-2, with 9 bases identical to TRBD1. V lost 8 bases and J lost 3; bases outside the gene matches: 4. CDR1 is SGHDN, CDR2 FVKESK, per germline. This CDR3 is 13 amino acids long. CDR3 in amino acids: CASSWDRDYGYTF. CDR3 nucleotide sequence: TGTGCCAGCTCCTGGGACAGGGACTATGGCTACACCTTC.

J is TRBJ2-3 and V is TRBV4-2, with TRBD1 as a possible D gene (6 bases). V lost 3 bases and J 0 bases, leaving 19 bases between the germline ends. The CDR3 is made up of 18 amino acids. From germline, CDR1 is LGHNA and CDR2 YNFKEQ. CDR3 amino acids: CASSQTPPGEVSTDTQYF. The CDR3 DNA is TGTGCCAGCAGCCAGACACCCCCAGGGGAAGTTAGCACAGATACGCAGTATTTT.

V and J are TRBV7-2 and TRBJ2-3; D perhaps matches TRBD2 (5 bases). This CDR3 is 15 amino acids long. V lost 2 bases and J lost 1, with 10 bases in between. Germline V gene lookup returns CDR1 SGHTA and CDR2 FQGNSA. The CDR3 is CASSLRSGGTDTQYF. The CDR3 region has the DNA TGTGCCAGCAGCTTACGGAGCGGTGGCACAGATACGCAGTATTTT.

This chain links TRBV6-5 with TRBJ1-2; perhaps TRBD1 as D (5 bases). The CDR3 runs 15 residues. CDR1 and CDR2 from the germline V gene are MNHEY and SVGAGI. Trimming stripped 0 bases from V and 3 bases from J, with 11 bases between. CDR3 sequence reads: CASSYSTRGDYGYTF. The CDR3 DNA is TGTGCCAGCAGTTACTCGACCCGGGGGGACTATGGCTACACCTTC.

This clone has more than one count but fewer than ten. V is TRBV7-6 and J is TRBJ1-5; D remains ambiguous. Germline V gene lookup returns CDR1 SGHVS and CDR2 FNYEAQ. The CDR3 runs 15 residues. V dropped 5 bases and J dropped 2 bases, with 13 bases sitting between them. This CDR3 reads CASSPKLVGNQPQHF. The CDR3 coding sequence is TGTGCCAGCAGCCCGAAACTAGTTGGCAATCAGCCCCAGCATTTT.

The V and J genes are TRBV12-3 or TRBV12-4 and TRBJ1-1; 7 nucleotides align to TRBD1. The V and J ends lost 7 bases and 4 bases, in that order; junction bases with no gene match: 6. The CDR3 extends over 13 amino acids. The CDR3 coding sequence is TGTGCCAGCAACACAGGGGTGGTCACTGAAGCTTTCTTT. As protein: CASNTGVVTEAFF.

The chain joins TRBV6-5 to TRBJ2-5; D not certain. The CDR3 length is 11 residues. V gave up 6 bases and J gave up 1 base, with 3 bases separating them. Germline V gives CDR1 MNHEY, CDR2 SVGAGI. In DNA, the CDR3 is TGTGCCAGCAGGCGCCAAGAGACCCAGTACTTC. Translated: CASRRQETQYF.

This chain links TRBV5-5 with TRBJ1-1; D may be TRBD1 (5 bases). Trimming took 1 base from V and 4 from J, leaving 11 bases between them. Germline CDR1 SGHKS, CDR2 YYEKEE (reference sequence). The CDR3 is 14 amino acids. The CDR3 loop reads CASSLSLGGTEAFF. CDR3 DNA: TGTGCCAGCAGCTTGAGCCTCGGGGGCACTGAAGCTTTCTTT.

V usage is TRBV20-1 and J usage is TRBJ1-4; D unresolved. V was pared by 6 bases and J by 11 bases, with 13 bases between. Per the germline V gene, CDR1 is DFQATT and CDR2 is SNEGSKA (reference sequence). The CDR3 runs 11 residues. The DNA of the CDR3 is TGCAGTGCCCCTAGCGGGGTCAAACTGTTTTTT. Translation: CSAPSGVKLFF.

This chain uses TRBV7-2 with TRBJ2-2; 8 bases line up with TRBD1. This CDR3 is 15 amino acids long. Germline V lookup: CDR1 SGHTA, CDR2 FQGNSA. J gave up 4 bases and V 5 bases, and 6 bases lay outside the gene matches. The CDR3 DNA follows: TGTGCCAGCAGCCCGACAGGGGATTTCACCGGGGAGCTGTTTTTT. Its translation: CASSPTGDFTGELFF.

CDR3 protein: CASSSPTLPYNEQFF. In nucleotides, the CDR3 is TGTGCCAGCAGTTCCCCGACTCTTCCCTACAATGAGCAGTTCTTC. The chain employs TRBV28 and TRBJ2-1; D unresolved. The CDR3 is made up of 15 amino acids. V lost 4 bases to trimming and J lost 2 bases, with 12 bases between them. In germline, CDR1 is MDHEN, CDR2 SYDVKM.